A selection of T cell receptor beta chains follows, all from one sample in a study of T-cell reconstitution after alpha-beta-depleted transplantation in children. TCRdb re-analysed the PCR reads in MiXCR, keeping a single row per CDR3 protein. The sample records 300,000 to 400,000 distinct CDR3 sequences, 15% to 20% being singletons. The sequencing here drew on PBMCs, mostly from graft donor cells, taken 360 days after TCRalphabeta/CD19-depleted stem cell transplant. These receptors were taken from a male patient aged 2-9 years who had a stem cell transplant for acute lymphoblastic leukemia, so the T cells may come from the graft donor. Each CDR3 is given with its conserved first and last residue. A D gene is named only where the DNA matches it firmly. Size tells how often a clone was seen (once, few, many) or the class of an expanded clone, and some rows leave it out.

v_gene	j_gene	d_gene	abundance	CDR3nt	CDR3aa
TRBV12-3/TRBV12-4	TRBJ2-2	TRBD1	.	TGTGCCAGCAGCTTAATGGACAGGGGGGACACCGGGGAGCTGTTTTTT	CASSLMDRGDTGELFF
TRBV28	TRBJ2-1	.	few	TGTGCCAGCAGTTTATTGGTGGGAGACCCCCCCTACAATGAGCAGTTCTTC	CASSLLVGDPPYNEQFF
TRBV5-1	TRBJ2-1	TRBD2	.	TGCGCCAGCAGCTTGCTAGCGGGAGGGATATACAATGAGCAGTTCTTC	CASSLLAGGIYNEQFF
TRBV5-1	TRBJ2-3	.	few	TGCGCCAGCAGCAGAGGCCCACCTCGCACAGATACGCAGTATTTT	CASSRGPPRTDTQYF
TRBV5-1	TRBJ2-3	TRBD2	few	TGCGCCAGCAGCTTGGAATGGGCGGGAGAGGTAACAGATACGCAGTATTTT	CASSLEWAGEVTDTQYF
TRBV27	TRBJ1-2	TRBD1	many	TGTGCCAGCAGTTCAGACAGGGCGAACTATGGCTACACCTTC	CASSSDRANYGYTF
TRBV6-1	TRBJ1-1	.	many	TGTGCCAGCAGAGTTAGGGTAACCATTGAAGCTTTCTTT	CASRVRVTIEAFF
TRBV7-2	TRBJ2-7	TRBD2	.	TGTGCCAGCAGCCCGAGCGGGGCCCGGTACGAGCAGTACTTC	CASSPSGARYEQYF
TRBV7-3	TRBJ2-5	TRBD2	once	TGTGCCAGCAGCTCCGGACTAGCGGGAGTTTTGGAGACCCAGTACTTC	CASSSGLAGVLETQYF
TRBV10-3	TRBJ2-3	.	.	TGTGCCATCAGCCTATCTCCCCTAGGGCCACTAGGCACAGATACGCAGTATTTT	CAISLSPLGPLGTDTQYF
TRBV5-1	TRBJ2-5	.	.	TGCGCCAGCAGCTTGTGGGGTTGGGGCCAAGAGACCCAGTACTTC	CASSLWGWGQETQYF